This passage covers 21 T cell receptor beta chains from one sample sequenced in a study of T cell changes during pregnancy in multiple sclerosis. Assay: immunoSEQ multiplex PCR; the TCRdb copy retains only in-frame clones and omits some. The data hold tens of thousands of clones, with 90% observed a single time. The source was peripheral blood, collected in the third trimester of pregnancy. These receptors were obtained from a female donor with multiple sclerosis, enrolled in a pregnancy study.

The chain joins TRBV29-1 to TRBJ2-7; 9 nucleotides align to TRBD1. J lost 3 bases, V lost 0 bases, and 3 bases had no gene match. The CDR3 runs to 14 residues. The V gene's germline CDR1 is SQVTM and CDR2 ANQGSEA. Written as DNA, the CDR3 is TGCAGCGTTGAAGAAGGGACAGGGTACTACGAGCAGTACTTC. Protein: CSVEEGTGYYEQYF.

The chain is built from TRBV6-5 and TRBJ1-4; TRBD1 matches at 7 bases. CDR1 and CDR2 from the germline V gene are MNHEY and SVGAGI. V lost 0 bases to trimming and J lost 5 bases; unmatched junction nucleotides: 3. This CDR3 comprises 15 residues. The CDR3 loop reads CASSYSGQRNEKLFF. In DNA form, the CDR3 reads TGTGCCAGCAGTTACTCGGGACAGAGGAATGAAAAACTGTTTTTT.

The chain couples TRBV7-3 to TRBJ1-1; TRBD1 is a possible D gene (6 bases). Between the trimmed V and J ends, which lost 4 bases and 5 bases, there was a span of 14 bases. Germline CDR1 and CDR2: SGHTA and FQGTGA. The CDR3 is 14 amino acids. The CDR3 region is CASSSSRGRTEAFF. CDR3 bases: TGTGCCAGCAGCTCTTCCAGGGGTAGGACTGAAGCTTTCTTT.

This chain links TRBV19 with TRBJ1-1; 9 nucleotides match TRBD1. Germline lookup yields CDR1 LNHDA and CDR2 SQIVND (reference sequence). CDR3 size: 15 residues. The V and J ends lost 5 bases and 4 bases, in that order; junction bases with no gene match: 8. The chain's CDR3 is CASSRTGALSTEAFF. CDR3 nucleotides: TGTGCCAGTAGTCGGACAGGGGCTTTGAGCACTGAAGCTTTCTTT.

CDR3 in amino acids: CASSSRSLAGGEQFF. CDR3 DNA sequence: TGTGCCAGCAGCTCCAGGTCGCTAGCGGGAGGTGAGCAGTTCTTC. The chain employs TRBV7-8 and TRBJ2-1; the match to TRBD2 covers 11 bases. The CDR3 has 15 residues. The junction had 8 bases not matched to a gene; V was cut back by 4 bases and J by 9 bases. Germline values: CDR1 SGHVS, CDR2 FQNEAQ.

V gene TRBV5-1 combines with J gene TRBJ2-2, with 12 bases lining up with TRBD2. Per germline, CDR1 SGHRS and CDR2 YFSETQ. CDR3 length: 16 amino acids. V shed 3 bases, J shed 4 bases, and the junction held 4 bases outside the gene matches. The CDR3: CASSWTSGEGTGELFF. CDR3 nucleotides: TGCGCCAGCAGCTGGACTAGCGGGGAGGGCACCGGGGAGCTGTTTTTT.

J is TRBJ2-7 and V is TRBV5-8; TRBD1 might be the D (6 bases). CDR1 is SGHTS, CDR2 YDEGEE, per germline. The CDR3 has 15 amino acids. V was clipped by 4 bases and J by 3 bases, with 17 bases between them. This CDR3 is CASSAGTSLHYEQYF. CDR3 nucleotides: TGTGCCAGCAGCGCCGGGACATCCCTCCACTACGAGCAGTACTTC. The full variable domain, in which reference TRBV5-8 and TRBJ2-7 provide the parts outside the CDR3, is EAGVTQSPTHLIKTRGQQATLRCSPISGHTSVYWYQQALGLGLQFLLWYDEGEERNRGNFPPRFSGRQFPNYSSELNVNALELEDSALYLCASSAGTSLHYEQYFGPGTRLTVT.

The V call is TRBV7-3, the J call TRBJ2-1; 11 nucleotides match TRBD2. The CDR3 covers 18 residues. V lost 5 bases and J lost 3; bases outside the gene matches: 12. Germline values: CDR1 SGHTA, CDR2 FQGTGA. CDR3 nucleotide sequence: TGTGCCAGCAGCAGAACTAGCGGGGGCGTCGGGGTCTACAATGAGCAGTTCTTC. Translated: CASSRTSGGVGVYNEQFF.

The J gene is TRBJ2-1, the V gene TRBV4-2, with 8 positions matching TRBD2. The germline V gene has CDR1 LGHNA and CDR2 YNFKEQ. J was trimmed by 2 bases and V by 0 bases; bases with no gene match: 15. The CDR3 covers 20 residues. DNA for the CDR3: TGTGCCAGCAGCCAAGAAAGAAGAGCGGGAGTTACCGTACCCTACAATGAGCAGTTCTTC. Its translation is CASSQERRAGVTVPYNEQFF.

The chain links TRBV19 to TRBJ2-1, with 7 bases matching TRBD2. Unmatched junction bases numbered 15, after V lost 4 bases and J lost 3 bases. The CDR3 runs to 18 residues. Germline assignment: CDR1 LNHDA and CDR2 SQIVND (reference sequence). This chain's CDR3 is CASSRMFLGGGVYNEQFF. As DNA, the CDR3 is TGTGCCAGTAGTAGAATGTTCCTGGGGGGGGGAGTCTACAATGAGCAGTTCTTC.

The V gene is TRBV18, the J gene TRBJ2-3, with 9 positions matching TRBD2. The ends lost 2 bases at V and 6 bases at J; junction bases unmatched: 9. The CDR3 totals 16 residues. In germline, CDR1 is KGHSH, CDR2 LQKENI. The CDR3 sequence is CASSPSLAGRVDTQYF. CDR3 DNA: TGTGCCAGCTCACCATCTCTAGCGGGAAGAGTGGATACGCAGTATTTT. Using reference TRBV18 and TRBJ2-3 for the parts outside the CDR3, the full variable domain is NAGVMQNPRHLVRRRGQEARLRCSPMKGHSHVYWYRQLPEEGLKFMVYLQKENIIDESGMPKERFSAEFPKEGPSILRIQQVVRGDSAAYFCASSPSLAGRVDTQYFGPGTRLTVL.

This clone is a singleton in its sample. This chain joins TRBV6-5 and TRBJ2-5, with D perhaps matching TRBD2 (6 bases). V shed 2 bases and J shed 2 bases, with 12 bases lying between them. This CDR3 comprises 15 residues. The V gene's germline CDR1 is MNHEY and CDR2 SVGAGI. As DNA, the CDR3 is TGTGCCAGCAGTTACGGGGACTTACTGCAAGAGACCCAGTACTTC. Residues: CASSYGDLLQETQYF.

This clone was found once. The chain couples TRBV11-2 to TRBJ1-4; TRBD1 agrees at 9 bases. The CDR3 totals 14 residues. V shed 4 bases and J 11 bases; nucleotides not matched to a gene: 8. CDR1 SGHAT and CDR2 FQNNGV come from the germline V gene. As DNA, the CDR3 is TGTGCCAGCAGCTCCCTCGGGACAGGGCCGAAACTGTTTTTT. Protein sequence: CASSSLGTGPKLFF. The full variable domain, in which reference TRBV11-2 and TRBJ1-4 provide the parts outside the CDR3, is EAGVAQSPRYKIIEKRQSVAFWCNPISGHATLYWYQQILGQGPKLLIQFQNNGVVDDSQLPKDRFSAERLKGVDSTLKIQPAKLEDSAVYLCASSSLGTGPKLFFGSGTQLSVL.

This sequence joins TRBV7-9 and TRBJ2-7, with 7 positions matching TRBD2. The CDR3 totals 15 residues. J was trimmed by 2 bases and V by 5 bases; bases with no gene match: 9. Germline values: CDR1 SEHNR, CDR2 FQNEAQ (reference sequence). This chain's CDR3 is CASSPGTSATYEQYF. Here the CDR3 DNA reads TGTGCCAGCAGCCCAGGAACTAGCGCAACCTACGAGCAGTACTTC.

This clone was seen a handful of times. The J gene is TRBJ2-3, the V gene TRBV4-3, with TRBD2 matching over 9 bases. The CDR3 runs to 19 residues. V was clipped by 0 bases and J by 5 bases; unmatched bases: 15. CDR1 is LGHNA and CDR2 is YSLEER in the germline V gene. In DNA form, the CDR3 reads TGCGCCAGCAGCCAAGATATACGCGGGGGGGCCGGATTTGAAGATACGCAGTATTTT. Amino acid sequence: CASSQDIRGGAGFEDTQYF.

J is TRBJ1-2 and V is TRBV6-1; D may be TRBD1 (5 bases). The CDR3 is 12 residues long. Germline V gene data show CDR1 as MNHNS and CDR2 as SASEGT. Trimming cost V 5 bases and J 6 bases, with 10 bases left between them. DNA for the CDR3: TGTGCCAGCAGTTGGGGGGAGGATGGCTACACCTTC. Residues: CASSWGEDGYTF.

V and J are TRBV5-6 and TRBJ2-4; TRBD1 aligns across 8 bases. Germline V gene lookup returns CDR1 SGHDT and CDR2 YYEEEE. CDR3 length: 15 residues. J gave up 4 bases and V 3 bases, and 6 bases lay outside the gene matches. CDR3 DNA: TGTGCCAGCAGCTCGATGGACAGGGAGAAAAACATTCAGTACTTC. This gives the protein CASSSMDREKNIQYF.

The genes are TRBV6-6 and TRBJ1-2; no clear D gene. Germline V gene sequence: CDR1 MNHNY, CDR2 SVGAGI (reference sequence). This CDR3 comprises 13 residues. Trimming took off 8 bases at V and 1 base at J, with 11 bases between the two ends. CDR3 DNA: TGTGCCAGCGCCCAAGAGAATAACTATGGCTACACCTTC. Translated, it gives CASAQENNYGYTF.

The chain joins TRBV10-2 to TRBJ2-1; 9 nucleotides agree with TRBD2. CDR1 is WSHSY and CDR2 is SAAADI in the germline V gene. The CDR3 is 13 amino acids. V lost 7 bases, J lost 5 bases, and 3 bases stayed unmatched. CDR3 region: CASMGLAHNEQFF. The CDR3 bases are TGCGCCAGCATGGGACTAGCACACAATGAGCAGTTCTTC.

The rearrangement uses TRBV5-6 and TRBJ1-4, with 7 bases identical to TRBD1. This CDR3 comprises 14 residues. V shed 2 bases, J shed 8 bases, and the junction held 6 bases outside the gene matches. Germline lookup yields CDR1 SGHDT and CDR2 YYEEEE. The CDR3 region has the DNA TGTGCCAGCAGCTTAGGACAGGCCCCAGAAAAACTGTTTTTT. Translated, it gives CASSLGQAPEKLFF.

The rearrangement links TRBV19 to TRBJ1-5; TRBD1 is a possible D gene (6 bases). The CDR3 extends over 20 amino acids. In germline, CDR1 is LNHDA, CDR2 SQIVND (reference sequence). The germline V and J ends were trimmed by 4 bases and 0 bases, with 25 bases remaining between them. Written as DNA, the CDR3 is TGTGCCAGTAGTACATTCTACGCCGGGACAACGACTAATAGCAATCAGCCCCAGCATTTT. It is translated as CASSTFYAGTTTNSNQPQHF. Filled out from reference TRBV19 and TRBJ1-5, the complete variable domain reads DGGITQSPKYLFRKEGQNVTLSCEQNLNHDAMYWYRQDPGQGLRLIYYSQIVNDFQKGDIAEGYSVSREKKESFPLTVTSAQKNPTAFYLCASSTFYAGTTTNSNQPQHFGDGTRLSIL.